One and the same sample provided the 8 T cell receptor beta chains below, sequenced in a study of CD8 T cells in ankylosing spondylitis. One entry per CDR3 protein, called by TCRdb with MiXCR from the 5' RACE reads. The sample records 650,000 to 800,000 distinct CDR3 sequences, around a fifth being singletons. Findings and caveats of the study: It appeared that ankylosing spondylitis blood was characterized by a TCR beta motif of roughly 8 highly homologous variants.

No antigen is known for these receptors. Sequenced input: blood, either unsorted or a sorted T cell fraction (not recorded which). All receptors come from a male donor with ankylosing spondylitis.

The chain employs TRBV27 and TRBJ1-5; D gene ambiguous. Germline V gene lookup returns CDR1 MNHEY and CDR2 SMNVEV (reference sequence). This CDR3 contains 14 residues. Trimming left V 6 bases short and J 3 bases short, with 12 bases between. The CDR3 is CASRVGLHNQPQHF. DNA for the CDR3: TGTGCCAGCAGGGTGGGCCTTCACAATCAGCCCCAGCATTTT.

The genes are TRBV29-1 and TRBJ1-3; TRBD1 aligns across 7 bases. CDR3 size: 14 residues. The V gene end was trimmed by 3 bases and the J gene end by 2 bases; junction bases not matched to a gene: 4. CDR1 is SQVTM, CDR2 ANQGSEA, per germline. CDR3 sequence reads: CSVDPTGTGNTIYF. DNA of the CDR3: TGCAGCGTTGACCCGACAGGGACTGGAAACACCATATATTTT.

This clonotype was counted a few times. The chain couples TRBV7-9 to TRBJ2-1; D gene ambiguous. The length of the CDR3 is 15 residues. CDR1 is SEHNR and CDR2 is FQNEAQ in the germline V gene (reference sequence). V lost 2 bases to trimming and J lost 7 bases, with 15 bases between them. CDR3 sequence reads: CASSLFPALSNEQFF. The CDR3, as DNA: TGTGCCAGCAGCTTATTCCCAGCGCTATCTAATGAGCAGTTCTTC. The full variable domain, its missing parts supplied by reference TRBV7-9 and TRBJ2-1, is DTGVSQNPRHKITKRGQNVTFRCDPISEHNRLYWYRQTLGQGPEFLTYFQNEAQLEKSRLLSDRFSAERPKGSFSTLEIQRTEQGDSAMYLCASSLFPALSNEQFFGPGTRLTVL.

The rearrangement uses TRBV11-2 and TRBJ1-1, with D unclear. The CDR3 runs 12 residues. Germline loops: CDR1 SGHAT, CDR2 FQNNGV. The V and J ends lost 4 bases and 6 bases respectively, with 9 bases between them. Here the CDR3 reads CASSWTYPEAFF. CDR3 sequence (DNA): TGTGCCAGCAGCTGGACCTATCCTGAAGCTTTCTTT.

The V call is TRBV7-3, the J call TRBJ1-1; D unresolved. This CDR3 is built from 14 residues. V lost 3 bases, J lost 3 bases, and 11 bases lay in between. Germline lookup yields CDR1 SGHTA and CDR2 FQGTGA. CDR3 protein: CASSLERRDTEAFF. As DNA, the CDR3 is TGTGCCAGCAGCTTGGAAAGGCGGGACACTGAAGCTTTCTTT.

This clonotype occurred a few times. The J gene is TRBJ2-7, the V gene TRBV12-3 or TRBV12-4, with TRBD1 as a possible D gene (5 bases). V was shortened by 1 base and J by 2 bases, with 18 bases between the two germline ends. This CDR3 contains 17 residues. The CDR3 here is CASSLVAQTTVPYEQYF. The CDR3, as DNA: TGTGCCAGCAGTTTAGTAGCCCAAACGACAGTTCCCTACGAGCAGTACTTC.

This clonotype was counted only a few times. This CDR3 reads CASSLTENTGELFF. DNA for the CDR3: TGTGCCAGCAGCTTAACAGAAAACACCGGGGAGCTGTTTTTT. The chain recombines TRBV7-9 with TRBJ2-2, with D uncertain. The CDR3 is 14 amino acids. V was cut by 2 bases and J by 2 bases, with 6 bases left in between. Germline lookup yields CDR1 SEHNR and CDR2 FQNEAQ (reference sequence).

The rearrangement joins TRBV7-2 to TRBJ2-7; D is perhaps TRBD2 (6 bases). V lost 3 bases, J lost 2 bases, and 14 bases lay in between. The germline V gene has CDR1 SGHTA and CDR2 FQGNSA. The CDR3 covers 15 residues. The DNA of the CDR3 is TGTGCCAGCAGCTTTCGTCCGGGGGACCCCTACGAGCAGTACTTC. Protein: CASSFRPGDPYEQYF.